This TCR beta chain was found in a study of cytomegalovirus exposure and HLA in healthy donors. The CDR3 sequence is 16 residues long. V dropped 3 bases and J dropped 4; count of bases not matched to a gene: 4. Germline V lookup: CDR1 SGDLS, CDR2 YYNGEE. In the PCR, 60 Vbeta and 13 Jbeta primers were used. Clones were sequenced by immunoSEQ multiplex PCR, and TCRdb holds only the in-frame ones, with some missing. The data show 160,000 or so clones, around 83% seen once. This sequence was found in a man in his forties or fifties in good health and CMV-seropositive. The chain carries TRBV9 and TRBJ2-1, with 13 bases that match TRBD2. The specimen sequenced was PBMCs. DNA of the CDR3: TGTGCCAGCAGCGAGACGGGACTAGCGGGGTACAATGAGCAGTTCTTC. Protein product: CASSETGLAGYNEQFF.